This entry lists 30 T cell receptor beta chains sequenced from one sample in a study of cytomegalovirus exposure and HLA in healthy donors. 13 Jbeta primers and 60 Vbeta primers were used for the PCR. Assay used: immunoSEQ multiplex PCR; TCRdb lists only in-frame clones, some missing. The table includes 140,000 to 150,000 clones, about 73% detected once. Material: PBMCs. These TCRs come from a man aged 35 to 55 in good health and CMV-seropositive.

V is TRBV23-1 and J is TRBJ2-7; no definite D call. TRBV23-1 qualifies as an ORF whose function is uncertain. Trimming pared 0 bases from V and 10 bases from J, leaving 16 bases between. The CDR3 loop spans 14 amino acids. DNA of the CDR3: TGCGCCAGCAGTCAATCCCCGGAGAACGCTGAACAGTACTTC. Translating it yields CASSQSPENAEQYF.

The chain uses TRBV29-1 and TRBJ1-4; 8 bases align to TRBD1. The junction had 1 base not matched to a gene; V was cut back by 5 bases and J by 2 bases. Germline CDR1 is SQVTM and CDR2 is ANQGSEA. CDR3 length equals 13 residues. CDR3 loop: CSVTGGTNEKLFF. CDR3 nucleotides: TGCAGCGTTACAGGGGGGACTAATGAAAAACTGTTTTTT.

CDR3 DNA sequence: TGCAGTACCAGGATAAACACTGAAGCTTTCTTT. This gives the protein CSTRINTEAFF. V gene TRBV20-1 combines with J gene TRBJ1-1, with D hard to call. V lost 8 bases and J lost 2, with 9 bases in between. The CDR3 totals 11 residues. Germline CDR1 is DFQATT and CDR2 is SNEGSKA (reference sequence).

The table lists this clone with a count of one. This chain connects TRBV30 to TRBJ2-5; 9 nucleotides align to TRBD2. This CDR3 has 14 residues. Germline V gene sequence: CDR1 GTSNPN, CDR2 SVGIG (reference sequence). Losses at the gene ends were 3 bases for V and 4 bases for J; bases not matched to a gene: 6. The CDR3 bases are TGTGCCTGGAGCGAGGCGGGAGGGCCAGAGACCCAGTACTTC. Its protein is CAWSEAGGPETQYF.

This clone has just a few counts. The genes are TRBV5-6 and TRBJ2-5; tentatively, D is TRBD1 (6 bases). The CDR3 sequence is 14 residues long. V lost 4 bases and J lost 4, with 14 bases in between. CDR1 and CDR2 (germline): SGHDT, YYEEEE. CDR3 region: CASSTGTIGETQYF. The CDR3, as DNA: TGTGCCAGCAGCACAGGGACAATCGGAGAGACCCAGTACTTC.

In DNA form, the CDR3 reads TGTGCCAGCAGATCCAGGGGTATGGGTACGCAGTATTTT. Its translation is CASRSRGMGTQYF. The gene calls are TRBV28 and TRBJ2-3; weak D call: TRBD1 (6 bases). Trimming pared 6 bases from V and 8 bases from J, leaving 15 bases between. Germline lookup yields CDR1 MDHEN and CDR2 SYDVKM. The CDR3 sequence is 13 residues long. The variable domain in full, with the rest retrieved from reference TRBV28 and TRBJ2-3, is DVKVTQSSRYLVKRTGEKVFLECVQDMDHENMFWYRQDPGLGLRLIYFSYDVKMKEKGDIPEGYSVSREKKERFSLILESASTNQTSMYLCASRSRGMGTQYFGPGTRLTVL.

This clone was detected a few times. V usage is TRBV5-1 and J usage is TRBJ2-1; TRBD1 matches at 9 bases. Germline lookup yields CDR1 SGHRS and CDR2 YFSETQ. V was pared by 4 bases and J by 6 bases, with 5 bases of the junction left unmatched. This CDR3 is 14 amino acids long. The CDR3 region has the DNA TGCGCCAGCAGCCGCAGACAGGGGGGCAATGAGCAGTTCTTC. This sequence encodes CASSRRQGGNEQFF. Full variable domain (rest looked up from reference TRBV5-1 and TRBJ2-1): KAGVTQTPRYLIKTRGQQVTLSCSPISGHRSVSWYQQTPGQGLQFLFEYFSETQRNKGNFPGRFSGRQFSNSRSEMNVSTLELGDSALYLCASSRRQGGNEQFFGPGTRLTVL.

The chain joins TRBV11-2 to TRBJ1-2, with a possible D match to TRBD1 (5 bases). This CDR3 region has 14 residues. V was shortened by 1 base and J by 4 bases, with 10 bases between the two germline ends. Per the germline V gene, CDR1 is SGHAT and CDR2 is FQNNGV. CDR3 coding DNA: TGTGCCAGCAGCTTAGTGGCAGGGTCCTATGGCTACACCTTC. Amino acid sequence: CASSLVAGSYGYTF.

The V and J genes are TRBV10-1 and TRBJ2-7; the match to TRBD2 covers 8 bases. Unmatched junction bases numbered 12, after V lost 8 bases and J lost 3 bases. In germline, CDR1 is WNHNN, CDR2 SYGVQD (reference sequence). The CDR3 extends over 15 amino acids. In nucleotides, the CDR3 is TGCGCCAGCGGCACAGCGGGAGTCCAGGACTACGAGCAGTACTTC. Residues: CASGTAGVQDYEQYF.

In nucleotides, the CDR3 is TGCGCCAGCAGCTTGGGACAGGGGGCGAAGGCCTACGAGCAGTACTTC. Amino acids: CASSLGQGAKAYEQYF. The chain has TRBV5-1 and TRBJ2-7; the match to TRBD1 covers 10 bases. The V segment lost 0 bases and the J segment 2 bases; nucleotides outside the gene matches: 5. The CDR3 has 16 residues. CDR1 is SGHRS and CDR2 is YFSETQ in the germline V gene.

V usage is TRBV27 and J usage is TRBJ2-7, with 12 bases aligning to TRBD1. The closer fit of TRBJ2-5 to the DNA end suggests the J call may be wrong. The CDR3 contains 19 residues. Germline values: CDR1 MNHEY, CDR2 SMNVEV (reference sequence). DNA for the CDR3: TGTGCCAGCAGTTTATTTGGGACAGGGGGCACGAGTGAACAAGAGACCCAGTACTTC. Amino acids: CASSLFGTGGTSEQETQYF.

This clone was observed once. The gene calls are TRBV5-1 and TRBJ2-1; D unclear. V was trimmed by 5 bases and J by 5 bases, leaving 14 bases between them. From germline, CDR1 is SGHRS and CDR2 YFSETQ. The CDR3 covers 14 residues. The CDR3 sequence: CASSTGFPNNEQFF. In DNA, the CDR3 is TGCGCCAGCAGTACCGGGTTCCCCAACAATGAGCAGTTCTTC.

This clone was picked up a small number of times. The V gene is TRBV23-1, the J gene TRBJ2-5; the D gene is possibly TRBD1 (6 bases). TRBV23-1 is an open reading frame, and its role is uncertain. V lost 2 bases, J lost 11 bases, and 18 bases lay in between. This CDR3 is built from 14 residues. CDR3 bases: TGCGCCAGCAGTCAAAAGGGGGAACTCGGGGAGCAGTACTTC. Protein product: CASSQKGELGEQYF.

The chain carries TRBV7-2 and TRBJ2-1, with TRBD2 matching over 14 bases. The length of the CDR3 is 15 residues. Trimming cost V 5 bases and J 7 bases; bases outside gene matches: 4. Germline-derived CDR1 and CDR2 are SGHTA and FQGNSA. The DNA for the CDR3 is TGTGCCAGCAGCCCCAGACTAGCGGGAGGGAATGAGCAGTTCTTC. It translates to CASSPRLAGGNEQFF.

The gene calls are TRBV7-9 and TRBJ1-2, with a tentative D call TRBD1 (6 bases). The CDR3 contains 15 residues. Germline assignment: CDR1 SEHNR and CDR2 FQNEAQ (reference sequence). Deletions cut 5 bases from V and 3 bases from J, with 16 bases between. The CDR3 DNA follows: TGTGCCAGCAGCGGGAAACAGGGCCGGGACTATGGCTACACCTTC. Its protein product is CASSGKQGRDYGYTF.

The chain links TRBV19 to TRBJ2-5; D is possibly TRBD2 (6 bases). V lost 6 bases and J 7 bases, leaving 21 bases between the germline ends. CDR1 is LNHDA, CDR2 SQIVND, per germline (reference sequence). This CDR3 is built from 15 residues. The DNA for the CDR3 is TGTGCCAGTAGCCGGGACTCCTTAGTGGTGGGGACCCAGTACTTC. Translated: CASSRDSLVVGTQYF.

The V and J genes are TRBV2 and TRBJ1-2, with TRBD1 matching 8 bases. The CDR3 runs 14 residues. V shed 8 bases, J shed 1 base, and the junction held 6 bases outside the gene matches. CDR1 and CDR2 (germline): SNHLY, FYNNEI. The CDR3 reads CASGRQGFNYGYTF. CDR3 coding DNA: TGTGCCAGCGGAAGACAGGGGTTTAACTATGGCTACACCTTC.

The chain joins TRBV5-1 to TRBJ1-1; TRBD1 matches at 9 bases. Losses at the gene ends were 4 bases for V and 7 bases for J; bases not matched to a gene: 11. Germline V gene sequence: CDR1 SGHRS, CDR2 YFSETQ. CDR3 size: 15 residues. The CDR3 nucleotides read TGCGCCAGCAGCCCCCAGTCGGGACAGGGATTTGAAGCTTTCTTT. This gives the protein CASSPQSGQGFEAFF.

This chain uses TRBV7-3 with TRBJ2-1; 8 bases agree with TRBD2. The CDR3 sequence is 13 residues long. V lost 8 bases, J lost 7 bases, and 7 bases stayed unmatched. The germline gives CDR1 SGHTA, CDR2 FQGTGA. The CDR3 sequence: CASGSGSTNEQFF. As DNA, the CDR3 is TGTGCCAGCGGCAGCGGGAGTACGAATGAGCAGTTCTTC.

The DNA for the CDR3 is TGTGCCAGCAGCTTGCGGACAGGGTGGATAGTCGACGAGCAGTACTTC. It yields the protein CASSLRTGWIVDEQYF. The chain carries TRBV7-8 and TRBJ2-7, with TRBD1 identical over 8 bases. The CDR3 consists of 16 residues. The germline CDR1 and CDR2 sequences are SGHVS and FQNEAQ. Trimming took 3 bases from V and 5 from J; bases not matched to a gene: 12.

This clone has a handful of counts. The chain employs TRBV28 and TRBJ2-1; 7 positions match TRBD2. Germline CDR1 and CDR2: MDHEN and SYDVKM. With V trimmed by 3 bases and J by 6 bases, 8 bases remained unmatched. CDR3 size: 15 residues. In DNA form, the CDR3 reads TGTGCCAGCAGTTTGGGGCGGGAGTCTCCCAATGAGCAGTTCTTC. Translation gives CASSLGRESPNEQFF.

CDR3 coding DNA: TGTGCCAGCAGCCAAGATCTAGGGAGGGGCACTGAAGCTTTCTTT. It is translated as CASSQDLGRGTEAFF. The V and J genes are TRBV14 and TRBJ1-1, with a possible D match to TRBD1 (5 bases). Trimming pared 0 bases from V and 4 bases from J, leaving 12 bases between. The CDR3 is 15 amino acids. Germline V CDR1 and CDR2: SGHDN, FVKESK.

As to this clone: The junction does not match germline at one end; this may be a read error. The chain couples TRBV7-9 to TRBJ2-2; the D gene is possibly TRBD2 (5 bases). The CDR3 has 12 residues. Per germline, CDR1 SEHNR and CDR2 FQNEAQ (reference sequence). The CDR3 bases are TGTTCCAGCAGCTTGGAGGCCGGGGAGCTGTTTTTT. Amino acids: CSSSLEAGELFF.

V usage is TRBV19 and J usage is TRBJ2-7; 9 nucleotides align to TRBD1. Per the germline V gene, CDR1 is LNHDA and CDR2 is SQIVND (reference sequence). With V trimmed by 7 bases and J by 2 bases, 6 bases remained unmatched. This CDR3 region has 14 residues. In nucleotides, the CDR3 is TGTGCCAGTAAAGTGACAGGGGGAACCTACGAGCAGTACTTC. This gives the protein CASKVTGGTYEQYF.

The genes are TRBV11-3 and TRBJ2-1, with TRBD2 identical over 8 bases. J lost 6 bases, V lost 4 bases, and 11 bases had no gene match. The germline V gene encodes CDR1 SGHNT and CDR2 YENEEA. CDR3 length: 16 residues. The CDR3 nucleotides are TGTGCCAGCAGCTCAGCACCAGCGGGAGTCCTCAATGAGCAGTTCTTC. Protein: CASSSAPAGVLNEQFF.

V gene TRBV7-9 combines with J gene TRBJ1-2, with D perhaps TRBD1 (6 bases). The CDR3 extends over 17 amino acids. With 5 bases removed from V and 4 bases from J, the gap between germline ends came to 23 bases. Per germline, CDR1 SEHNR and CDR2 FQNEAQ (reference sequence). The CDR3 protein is CASSRRGGGQGIYGYTF. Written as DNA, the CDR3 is TGTGCCAGCAGCCGTAGAGGGGGTGGCCAGGGGATCTATGGCTACACCTTC.

CDR3 coding DNA: TGTGCCAGCAGCTTAGACTTCCTAGCGGGAGTAGGAACAGATACGCAGTATTTT. It codes for CASSLDFLAGVGTDTQYF. The genes are TRBV7-9 and TRBJ2-3; 10 bases agree with TRBD2. With V trimmed by 1 base and J by 3 bases, 10 bases remained unmatched. Germline CDR1 SEHNR, CDR2 FQNEAQ (reference sequence). The CDR3 sequence is 18 residues long.

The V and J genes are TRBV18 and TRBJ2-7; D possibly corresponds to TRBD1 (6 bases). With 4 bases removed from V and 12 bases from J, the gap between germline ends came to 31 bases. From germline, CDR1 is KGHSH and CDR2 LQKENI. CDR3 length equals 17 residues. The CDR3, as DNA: TGTGCCAGCTCACGTACCGGGTCGGCAGGGGCAGGGGCTGTTGGGTACTTC. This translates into CASSRTGSAGAGAVGYF.

The CDR3, as DNA: TGTGCCAGCAGCCAGAAGGGACTAGCGGTCACAGATACGCAGTATTTT. It specifies CASSQKGLAVTDTQYF. The rearrangement links TRBV14 to TRBJ2-3, with 11 bases lining up with TRBD2. From germline, CDR1 is SGHDN and CDR2 FVKESK. V trimming: 3 bases; J trimming: 2 bases; junction bases outside the gene matches: 4. The CDR3 consists of 16 residues.

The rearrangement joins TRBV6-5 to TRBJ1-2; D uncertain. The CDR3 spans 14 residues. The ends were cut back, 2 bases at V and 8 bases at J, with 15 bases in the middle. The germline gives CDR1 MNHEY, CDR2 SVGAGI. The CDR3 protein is CASSYGEARTGYTF. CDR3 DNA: TGTGCCAGCAGTTACGGGGAGGCGAGAACAGGCTACACCTTC.